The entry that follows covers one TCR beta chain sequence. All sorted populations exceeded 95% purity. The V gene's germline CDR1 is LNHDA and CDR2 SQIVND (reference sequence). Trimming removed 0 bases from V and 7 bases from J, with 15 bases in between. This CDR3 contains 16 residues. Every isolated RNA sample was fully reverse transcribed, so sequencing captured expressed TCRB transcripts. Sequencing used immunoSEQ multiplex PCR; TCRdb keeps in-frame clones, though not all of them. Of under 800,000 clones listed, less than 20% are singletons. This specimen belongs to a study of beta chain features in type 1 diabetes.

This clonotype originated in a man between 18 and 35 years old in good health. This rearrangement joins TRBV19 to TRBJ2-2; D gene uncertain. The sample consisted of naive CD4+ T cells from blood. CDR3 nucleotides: TGTGCCAGTAGTATAGAGGGGTCTTCCCCGGTCGGGGAGCTGTTTTTT. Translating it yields CASSIEGSSPVGELFF.